These 15 T cell receptor beta chains came from one sample sequenced in a study of blood T cell repertoires in COVID-19. Clones were sequenced by immunoSEQ multiplex PCR, and TCRdb holds only the in-frame ones, with some missing. The sample records 160,000 or so clones, just over 90% being singletons. Sequencing input: peripheral blood. These receptor sequences come from a man younger than 30 with acute or convalescent COVID-19.

V gene TRBV29-1 combines with J gene TRBJ2-1; D remains ambiguous. The CDR3 is made up of 13 amino acids. The V end was cut by 3 bases, the J end by 0 bases, with 6 bases between. CDR1 and CDR2 (germline): SQVTM, ANQGSEA. CDR3 loop: CSVDSNSYNEQFF. CDR3 bases: TGCAGCGTTGACAGTAACTCCTACAATGAGCAGTTCTTC.

The genes are TRBV9 and TRBJ2-1, with 10 bases lining up with TRBD2. The CDR3 has 18 amino acids. V shed 2 bases, J shed 2 bases, and the junction held 10 bases outside the gene matches. Germline V gives CDR1 SGDLS, CDR2 YYNGEE. CDR3 loop: CASSVTSGVGNTYNEQFF. CDR3 in DNA: TGTGCCAGCAGCGTTACTAGCGGGGTCGGGAATACCTACAATGAGCAGTTCTTC. Variable domain in full (rest from reference TRBV9 and TRBJ2-1): DSGVTQTPKHLITATGQRVTLRCSPRSGDLSVYWYQQSLDQGLQFLIQYYNGEERAKGNILERFSAQQFPDLHSELNLSSLELGDSALYFCASSVTSGVGNTYNEQFFGPGTRLTVL.

The chain couples TRBV19 to TRBJ2-1, with TRBD1 matching 7 bases. Trimming took 10 bases from V and 3 from J; bases not matched to a gene: 9. The CDR3 totals 14 residues. CDR1 and CDR2 from the germline V gene are LNHDA and SQIVND (reference sequence). The CDR3 DNA follows: TGTGCCACCCAGGGACAGTCTATCTACAATGAGCAGTTCTTC. This gives the protein CATQGQSIYNEQFF. Supplemented by reference TRBV19 and TRBJ2-1, the full variable domain reads DGGITQSPKYLFRKEGQNVTLSCEQNLNHDAMYWYRQDPGQGLRLIYYSQIVNDFQKGDIAEGYSVSREKKESFPLTVTSAQKNPTAFYLCATQGQSIYNEQFFGPGTRLTVL.

The chain joins TRBV7-9 to TRBJ1-2, with D possibly TRBD1 on 5 matching bases. This CDR3 is 12 amino acids long. CDR1 is SEHNR and CDR2 is FQNEAQ in the germline V gene (reference sequence). Trimming left V 3 bases short and J 7 bases short, with 9 bases between. The CDR3 DNA reads TGTGCCAGCAGCTTTCCGGGGGGTGGCTACACCTTC. Amino acids: CASSFPGGGYTF.

This clone was seen only once. This chain connects TRBV9 to TRBJ1-2, with a tentative D call TRBD1 (5 bases). Germline lookup yields CDR1 SGDLS and CDR2 YYNGEE. The CDR3 runs to 13 residues. The V end lost 4 bases, the J end lost 3 bases, and 10 bases lay between the germline ends. The CDR3 loop reads CASSLQGHYGYTF. Here the CDR3 DNA reads TGTGCCAGCAGCCTCCAGGGTCACTATGGCTACACCTTC.

The chain is built from TRBV23-1 and TRBJ1-5; D is unclear. TRBV23-1 is given ORF status, its function remaining uncertain. V was trimmed by 0 bases and J by 7 bases, leaving 10 bases between them. CDR3 length equals 14 residues. The CDR3 sequence is CASSQSDQLQPQHF. The CDR3 DNA reads TGCGCCAGCAGTCAATCGGATCAACTACAGCCCCAGCATTTT.

The chain combines TRBV6-5 with TRBJ1-1; 7 positions match TRBD1. The length of the CDR3 is 16 residues. Germline CDR1 MNHEY, CDR2 SVGAGI. J was trimmed by 5 bases and V by 0 bases; bases with no gene match: 9. As DNA, the CDR3 is TGTGCCAGCAGTTACTCAAGAGAGGGGGCGCGGACTGAAGCTTTCTTT. It encodes CASSYSREGARTEAFF.

The CDR3 spells CASSPRGRGGNEQFF. CDR3 DNA sequence: TGTGCCAGCAGCCCGCGGGGGAGGGGGGGCAATGAGCAGTTCTTC. This chain links TRBV14 with TRBJ2-1; D perhaps matches TRBD2 (7 bases). Germline lookup yields CDR1 SGHDN and CDR2 FVKESK. The V end lost 4 bases, the J end lost 6 bases, and 16 bases lay between the germline ends. CDR3 size: 15 residues.

V gene TRBV6-2 or TRBV6-3 combines with J gene TRBJ1-2, with TRBD1 matching over 7 bases. Trimming removed 0 bases from V and 5 bases from J; junction bases left unmatched: 12. The CDR3 extends over 17 amino acids. CDR1 MNHEY and CDR2 SVGEGT come from the germline V gene. In DNA, the CDR3 is TGTGCCAGCAGTTACTCATCCACCGACAGGGTAGAGTATGGCTACACCTTC. Residues: CASSYSSTDRVEYGYTF.

The CDR3 DNA follows: TGTGCCATCAGTGTCAGACAGGGCGAAATGACGAGCTCCTACAATGAGCAGTTCTTC. Translated, it gives CAISVRQGEMTSSYNEQFF. V is TRBV10-3 and J is TRBJ2-1; TRBD1 aligns across 7 bases. The CDR3 is 19 amino acids. V shed 4 bases and J 0 bases; nucleotides not matched to a gene: 15. Per the germline V gene, CDR1 is ENHRY and CDR2 is SYGVKD.

This chain connects TRBV14 to TRBJ1-1; 8 nucleotides agree with TRBD1. The germline V gene has CDR1 SGHDN and CDR2 FVKESK. The CDR3 length is 15 residues. The V gene end was trimmed by 3 bases and the J gene end by 11 bases; junction bases not matched to a gene: 14. The CDR3 DNA sequence: TGTGCCAGCAGCCACCCAAGGACAGGGACCCAGAAGGCTTTCTTT. It yields the protein CASSHPRTGTQKAFF.

The rearrangement joins TRBV6-6 to TRBJ2-7; 8 nucleotides align to TRBD2. The J segment lost 1 base and the V segment lost 5 bases, leaving 13 bases of the junction unmatched. Germline V gene sequence: CDR1 MNHNY, CDR2 SVGAGI (reference sequence). CDR3 length: 17 residues. The CDR3 bases are TGTGCCAGCAGTCCCCCGCCCGGCGGGGGGCAATCCTACGAGCAGTACTTC. Translating gives CASSPPPGGGQSYEQYF.

This chain links TRBV5-1 with TRBJ2-7; 8 bases line up with TRBD1. Per the germline V gene, CDR1 is SGHRS and CDR2 is YFSETQ. V shed 0 bases and J 3 bases; nucleotides not matched to a gene: 5. This CDR3 has 15 amino acids. CDR3 nucleotides: TGCGCCAGCAGCTTGGGGGGGACAGGCCTCTACGAGCAGTACTTC. It translates to CASSLGGTGLYEQYF.

V is TRBV27 and J is TRBJ1-5; 9 bases are shared with TRBD1. CDR1 and CDR2 (germline): MNHEY, SMNVEV (reference sequence). The CDR3 contains 15 residues. V trimming: 1 base; J trimming: 5 bases; junction bases outside the gene matches: 3. CDR3 DNA: TGTGCCAGCAGTTTATTACAGGGGGCTGATCAGCCCCAGCATTTT. Its translation: CASSLLQGADQPQHF.

In regard to this clone: The junction does not match germline at one end; this may be a read error. The same CDR3 is also encoded by other DNA sequences in this sample. J is TRBJ2-7 and V is TRBV13; 7 bases map to TRBD1. Per germline, CDR1 PRHDT and CDR2 FYEKMQ (reference sequence). The CDR3 contains 13 residues. CDR3 nucleotide sequence: TGTGCCAGCAGCGATGGGACAGACGGCGAGCAATACTTC. Translated, it gives CASSDGTDGEQYF.